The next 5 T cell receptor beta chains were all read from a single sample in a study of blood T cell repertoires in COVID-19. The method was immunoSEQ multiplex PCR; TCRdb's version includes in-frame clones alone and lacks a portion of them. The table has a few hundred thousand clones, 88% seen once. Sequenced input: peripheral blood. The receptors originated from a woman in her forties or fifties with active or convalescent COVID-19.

CDR3 region: CASSYYGGYTF. CDR3 nucleotides: TGTGCCAGCAGTTACTATGGCGGCTACACCTTC. The chain joins TRBV6-2 or TRBV6-3 to TRBJ1-2, with D unclear. The V and J ends lost 1 base and 8 bases respectively, with 5 bases between them. The CDR3 has 11 amino acids. Germline V gives CDR1 MNHEY, CDR2 SVGEGT.

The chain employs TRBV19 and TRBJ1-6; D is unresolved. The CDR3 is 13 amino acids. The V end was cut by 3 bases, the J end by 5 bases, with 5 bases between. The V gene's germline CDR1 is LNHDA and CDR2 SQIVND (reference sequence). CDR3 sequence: CASSIQNNSPLHF. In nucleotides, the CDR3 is TGTGCCAGTAGTATTCAGAATAATTCACCCCTCCACTTT.

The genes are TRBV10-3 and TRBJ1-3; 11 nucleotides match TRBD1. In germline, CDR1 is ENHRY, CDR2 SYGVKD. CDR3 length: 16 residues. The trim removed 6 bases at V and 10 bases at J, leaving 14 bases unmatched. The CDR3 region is CAIRENRDRGERTIYF. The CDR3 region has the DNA TGTGCCATCAGAGAAAACCGGGACAGGGGGGAGAGGACCATATATTTT.

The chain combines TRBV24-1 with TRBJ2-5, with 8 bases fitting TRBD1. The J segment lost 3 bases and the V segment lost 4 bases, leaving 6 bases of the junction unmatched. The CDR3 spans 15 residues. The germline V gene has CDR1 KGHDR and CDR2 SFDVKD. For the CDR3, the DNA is TGTGCCACCAGTGAGCCAGTACAGGGGGAAGAGACCCAGTACTTC. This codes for CATSEPVQGEETQYF.

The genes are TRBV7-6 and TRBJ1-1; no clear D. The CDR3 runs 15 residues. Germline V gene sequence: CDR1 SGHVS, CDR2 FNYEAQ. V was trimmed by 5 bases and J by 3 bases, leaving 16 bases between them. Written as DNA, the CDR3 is TGTGCCAGCAGCCCAAAAGTCGGGTCATACACTGAAGCTTTCTTT. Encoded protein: CASSPKVGSYTEAFF.